Listed here is a single TCR beta chain. One end of the junction fails to match germline, which may point to a read error. The data are from a study of immune evolution from preneoplasia to lung adenocarcinoma. TCRdb's copy holds only in-frame clones and misses some; the assay was immunoSEQ multiplex PCR. The table shows about 2,500 clones, with approximately 80% occurring only once. Between about 2014 and 2018, patients underwent resection in Japan or China. Two lung cancer pathologists independently confirmed each histologic diagnosis. This TCR was sampled from a person in their 70s with lung adenocarcinoma. The sample was FFPE adjacent normal lung tissue.

The CDR3 bases are TGTGCCAACAGCTCGACGGACGGGCGATCCTACGAGCAGTACTTC. Its protein product is CANSSTDGRSYEQYF. The chain recombines TRBV7-9 with TRBJ2-7; D not certain. The CDR3 extends over 15 amino acids. Germline V gene data show CDR1 as SEHNR and CDR2 as FQNEAQ (reference sequence).